The table lists the clone carrying this T cell receptor (beta chain) with a few counts. The antigen is unknown. This specimen belongs to a study of blood T cells in healthy people across ages. Whole-study results and caveats: Shifts in expanded clonotypes may have been confounded by donor CMV status, which was unknown. Naive T cell percentage strongly correlated with TCR beta diversity.

Primers used in a second PCR of roughly 7 to 12 cycles were a sample-barcoded 5' primer and a J-beta primer mix. The template-switch adaptor, which had 12 random nucleotides, put a tag on each cDNA molecule. Every sample gave at least 2.5 million paired-end reads containing CDR3. MiXCR, applied by TCRdb to the 5' RACE reads, yields one record per CDR3 protein. The sample lists about 1.6 million distinct CDR3 sequences, about 35% seen once, with approximately 10% in the top ten. Trimming left V 5 bases short and J 1 base short, with 15 bases between. The CDR3 is 15 amino acids. Germline V gene lookup returns CDR1 SGHVS and CDR2 FNYEAQ.

The sequenced sample consisted of blood. The sequence was obtained from a woman aged 25-40 years in good health. The rearrangement links TRBV7-6 to TRBJ2-7, with D maybe TRBD2 (6 bases). The CDR3 DNA is TGTGCCAGCAGCACCCAGGGCGGGGTTTCCTACGAGCAGTACTTC. Its protein product is CASSTQGGVSYEQYF.